This TCR beta chain is from a study of shared clonotypes between healthy human individuals. Study-level points and caveats: An expected dependence of interdonor clonotype sharing on sequencing depth was noted.

Repertoires were generated with immunoSEQ multiplex PCR, while TCRdb's copy carries only in-frame clones and drops some. The data show about 2.4 million clones, 90% to 95% seen once. Germline assignment: CDR1 SGDLS and CDR2 YYNGEE. V lost 0 bases, J lost 8 bases, and 9 bases stayed unmatched. CDR3 length: 16 amino acids. About this clone itself: Antigen specificity is unknown.

This chain joins TRBV9 and TRBJ2-1; TRBD1 aligns across 9 bases. This TCR was recovered from a man aged 18 to 29 in good health. The sequencing sample was made of naive CD4+ T cells sorted from blood. The subset here: CD45RA+ positively selected. The CDR3 sequence: CASSVARGQGGDEQFF. CDR3 in DNA: TGTGCCAGCAGCGTAGCTCGGGGACAGGGAGGGGATGAGCAGTTCTTC. Supplemented by reference TRBV9 and TRBJ2-1, the full variable domain reads DSGVTQTPKHLITATGQRVTLRCSPRSGDLSVYWYQQSLDQGLQFLIQYYNGEERAKGNILERFSAQQFPDLHSELNLSSLELGDSALYFCASSVARGQGGDEQFFGPGTRLTVL.